One and the same sample provided the 3 T cell receptor beta chains below, sequenced in a study of T cells in Graves' hyperthyroidism and ophthalmopathy. Authors of the study amplified TCR beta CDR3 regions from RNA transcripts. HTBI primers were the set used in a first-round RT-PCR of the TCR CDR3. TCRdb redid the calling of the multiplex PCR reads with MiXCR, one entry per CDR3 protein. The sample consists of around 760,000 distinct CDR3 sequences, around a third of them appearing once. Sequencing used blood. These receptors all come from a middle-aged woman with Graves' hyperthyroidism.

This clonotype came up many times. The gene calls are TRBV7-2 and TRBJ2-7; D may be TRBD1 (6 bases). This CDR3 comprises 14 residues. CDR1 SGHTA and CDR2 FQGNSA come from the germline V gene. The germline V and J ends were trimmed by 1 base and 1 base, with 8 bases remaining between them. The CDR3: CASSLGDRSYEQYF. The CDR3 DNA sequence: TGTGCCAGCAGCTTAGGTGACAGGTCCTACGAGCAGTACTTC. The whole variable domain, remainder taken from reference TRBV7-2 and TRBJ2-7, is GAGVSQSPSNKVTEKGKDVELRCDPISGHTALYWYRQSLGQGLEFLIYFQGNSAPDKSGLPSDRFSAERTGGSVSTLTIQRTQQEDSAVYLCASSLGDRSYEQYFGPGTRLTVT.

The chain has TRBV24-1 and TRBJ2-7, with D possibly matching TRBD1 (5 bases). Germline values: CDR1 KGHDR, CDR2 SFDVKD. The CDR3 runs to 11 residues. The germline V and J ends were trimmed by 11 bases and 7 bases, with 14 bases remaining between them. Here the CDR3 reads CASPAGKEQYF. Written as DNA, the CDR3 is TGTGCCAGCCCGGCAGGGAAGGAGCAGTACTTC.

This clonotype has at least ten counts. The CDR3 spells CASSQGPSTSYEQYF. The CDR3, as DNA: TGTGCCAGCAGCCAAGGGCCATCTACCTCCTACGAGCAGTACTTC. The chain carries TRBV7-2 and TRBJ2-7; unclear D gene. Germline CDR1 reads SGHTA; CDR2 reads FQGNSA. V shed 5 bases and J shed 0 bases, with 14 bases lying between them. This CDR3 is built from 15 residues.